Below, one TCR beta chain is given with its context. Its antigen is not identified. The sample comes from a study of T-cell memory formation after mild COVID-19. Study background: TCR clustering was largely donor specific. Findings and caveats of the study: Clones from the second wave (peaking day 37) had unconfirmed SARS-CoV-2 specificity. Clones which contracted sat mainly in CM and EM if CD4+, and in EMRA if CD8+.

Germline CDR1 reads SGHDT; CDR2 reads YYEEEE. The CDR3 is made up of 14 amino acids. With 5 bases removed from V and 1 base from J, the gap between germline ends came to 13 bases. One entry per CDR3 protein, called by TCRdb with MiXCR from the 5' RACE reads. Of hundreds of thousands of distinct CDR3 sequences listed, approximately 15% were seen once; the top ten hold around 8.1%. This TCR was sampled from an adult woman who had mild COVID-19 (a few samples of this study predate the infection). Cell type and time point are not known. The rearrangement joins TRBV5-6 to TRBJ2-7; D is tentatively TRBD1 or TRBD2 (5 bases each). Material for sequencing was PBMCs or a T cell subset sorted from them (not recorded which). The CDR3: CASSIRDGSYEQYF. The CDR3 coding sequence is TGTGCCAGCAGTATCCGGGACGGATCCTACGAGCAGTACTTC.